This T cell receptor (beta chain) is drawn from a study of Ad26.COV2.S vaccination and SARS-CoV-2 variants. In the study overall: Ad26.COV2.S arm of COV1001 included the donor. Dosing was one shot or two shots 56 days apart.

Assay used: immunoSEQ multiplex PCR; TCRdb lists only in-frame clones, some missing. The repertoire includes fewer than 800,000 clones, 80% to 90% of them detected once, and around 1.4% sits in the top ten. About this clone itself: The antigen remains undetermined.

Treatment of the sample: roughly 20 received Ad26.COV2.S at low or high dose, single or two shots; several received placebo; per-sample allocation not given. The investigators took samples on day 63 after the first vaccine or placebo injection. Spike of the Wuhan-strain SARS-CoV-2 was expressed by an Ad26 vector, which formed the vaccine. Regarding the study as a whole: Placebo recipients and vaccine recipients were similar in non-spike TCR breadth.

The sequence was collected from a person between 18 and 60 years old who received the Ad26.COV2.S COVID-19 vaccine or a placebo. The specimen was peripheral blood, collected in a trial of Ad26.COV2.S vaccine versus placebo.

The CDR3 sequence is CAWSGLAGVEQFF. CDR3 nucleotides: TGTGCCTGGTCTGGACTAGCGGGGGTCGAGCAGTTCTTC. The rearrangement uses TRBV30 and TRBJ2-1; 13 positions agree with TRBD2. CDR3 length: 13 amino acids. The germline V gene has CDR1 GTSNPN and CDR2 SVGIG (reference sequence). V trimming: 5 bases; J trimming: 10 bases; junction bases outside the gene matches: 5.